A selection of T cell receptor beta chains follows, all from one sample in a study of blood T cell repertoires in COVID-19. Clones were read by immunoSEQ multiplex PCR, and TCRdb kept only the in-frame ones, dropping some. There are fewer than 40,000 clones in the sample; roughly nine tenths occur only once, and roughly 24% lies in the top ten. Sequenced sample: peripheral blood. Receptor source: a woman aged 80 or over with active or convalescent COVID-19. Both conserved end residues are part of each CDR3. D genes are given only for firm matches. Clone size is not always given. Where it is, it says once, few, many or a class for expanded clones.

V: TRBV10-3; D: .; J: TRBJ1-2; size: .; CDR3: CAISAGGESYTF; DNA: TGTGCCATCAGTGCCGGCGGTGAGAGCTACACCTTC
V: TRBV18; D: TRBD2; J: TRBJ2-7; size: .; CDR3: CASSRTSGDTYEQYF; DNA: TGTGCCAGCTCACGGACTAGCGGGGATACCTACGAGCAGTACTTC
V: TRBV10-3; D: .; J: TRBJ1-1; size: .; CDR3: CAIRRDTLNTEAFF; DNA: TGTGCCATCAGAAGGGACACGTTGAACACTGAAGCTTTCTTT
V: TRBV6-1; D: .; J: TRBJ1-2; size: .; CDR3: CASSDRGFGYTF; DNA: TGTGCCAGCAGTGATAGAGGGTTTGGCTACACCTTC
V: TRBV7-9; D: .; J: TRBJ1-2; size: once; CDR3: CASSLEGRGGGYTF; DNA: TGTGCCAGCAGCTTAGAGGGGAGGGGTGGTGGCTACACCTTC
V: TRBV5-6; D: .; J: TRBJ1-1; size: .; CDR3: CASSSGVPMNTEAFF; DNA: TGTGCCAGCAGCTCAGGGGTTCCGATGAACACTGAAGCTTTCTTT
V: TRBV2; D: .; J: TRBJ2-7; size: .; CDR3: CASSSLREQYF; DNA: TGTGCCAGCAGTAGCCTTCGGGAGCAGTACTTC
V: TRBV5-1; D: TRBD1; J: TRBJ2-3; size: .; CDR3: CASSLSGTGSPDTQYF; DNA: TGCGCCAGCAGCTTGAGTGGGACAGGGTCGCCAGATACGCAGTATTTT
V: TRBV6-4; D: TRBD2; J: TRBJ2-1; size: few; CDR3: CASSDASGGEYNEQFF; DNA: TGTGCCAGCAGTGACGCTAGCGGGGGGGAGTACAATGAGCAGTTCTTC
V: TRBV3-1/TRBV3-2; D: TRBD1; J: TRBJ2-7; size: .; CDR3: CASSRLGQDYEQYF; DNA: TGTGCCAGCAGCCGCTTGGGACAGGACTACGAGCAGTACTTC
V: TRBV5-1; D: TRBD1; J: TRBJ2-5; size: .; CDR3: CASSTGTGEHETQYF; DNA: TGCGCCAGCAGCACCGGGACAGGGGAGCACGAGACCCAGTACTTC
V: TRBV5-1; D: TRBD2; J: TRBJ2-5; size: .; CDR3: CASSPGTSGGRPQETQYF; DNA: TGCGCCAGCAGCCCCGGGACTAGCGGGGGGCGACCCCAAGAGACCCAGTACTTC
V: TRBV2; D: .; J: TRBJ1-5; size: .; CDR3: CASSTGQNSNQPQHF; DNA: TGTGCCAGCAGTACAGGACAGAATAGCAATCAGCCCCAGCATTTT
V: TRBV28; D: .; J: TRBJ1-1; size: .; CDR3: CASSRLGTGDEAFF; DNA: TGTGCCAGCAGCCGTCTAGGTACGGGGGATGAAGCTTTCTTT
V: TRBV11-2; D: .; J: TRBJ2-7; size: .; CDR3: CASSLVASEQYF; DNA: TGTGCCAGCAGCTTAGTAGCGTCTGAGCAGTACTTC
V: TRBV27; D: TRBD2; J: TRBJ2-3; size: .; CDR3: CASSPRTSGGYSTDTQYF; DNA: TGTGCCAGCAGTCCCCGGACTAGCGGGGGGTACAGCACAGATACGCAGTATTTT
V: TRBV5-1; D: .; J: TRBJ1-2; size: .; CDR3: CASTLSGFYGYTF; DNA: TGCGCCAGCACCCTATCAGGATTCTATGGCTACACCTTC
V: TRBV11-1; D: TRBD1; J: TRBJ1-4; size: once; CDR3: CASSSKEGATNEKLFF; DNA: TGTGCCAGCAGCTCGAAGGAGGGGGCGACTAATGAAAAACTGTTTTTT
V: TRBV5-4; D: TRBD2; J: TRBJ2-1; size: .; CDR3: CASNRAGVSSYNEQFF; DNA: TGTGCCAGCAACAGAGCGGGGGTTAGCTCCTACAATGAGCAGTTCTTC
V: TRBV5-1; D: .; J: TRBJ1-1; size: .; CDR3: CASSFRQGLEAFF; DNA: TGCGCCAGCAGTTTTAGGCAGGGCCTTGAAGCTTTCTTT
V: TRBV7-2; D: TRBD2; J: TRBJ2-5; size: .; CDR3: CASSTRTSGETQYF; DNA: TGTGCCAGCAGCACGCGGACTAGCGGGGAGACCCAGTACTTC
V: TRBV7-9; D: TRBD2; J: TRBJ2-1; size: .; CDR3: CASSFYWTSGGREDNEQFF; DNA: TGTGCCAGCAGCTTTTACTGGACTAGCGGGGGGCGGGAAGACAATGAGCAGTTCTTC
V: TRBV7-2; D: .; J: TRBJ1-6; size: .; CDR3: CASSLAANSPLHF; DNA: TGTGCCAGCAGCTTAGCGGCTAATTCACCCCTCCACTTT
V: TRBV29-1; D: TRBD1; J: TRBJ1-4; size: .; CDR3: CSGQGNNEKLFF; DNA: TGCAGCGGACAGGGGAATAATGAAAAACTGTTTTTT
V: TRBV5-4; D: TRBD2; J: TRBJ2-5; size: .; CDR3: CASSLKSGGALQYF; DNA: TGTGCCAGCAGCTTGAAGAGCGGGGGGGCTCTCCAGTACTTC
V: TRBV5-4; D: TRBD1; J: TRBJ1-2; size: .; CDR3: CASSLSDRVSGYTF; DNA: TGTGCCAGCAGCTTGAGTGACAGGGTCTCTGGCTACACCTTC
V: TRBV5-1; D: .; J: TRBJ2-3; size: .; CDR3: CASSLAGGGDTQYF; DNA: TGCGCCAGCAGCTTGGCGGGGGGCGGCGATACGCAGTATTTT
V: TRBV2; D: .; J: TRBJ2-1; size: few; CDR3: CASSERGGGSPNEQFF; DNA: TGTGCCAGCAGTGAAAGGGGAGGGGGAAGTCCCAATGAGCAGTTCTTC
V: TRBV5-4; D: TRBD1; J: TRBJ1-2; size: .; CDR3: CASSYDRGDYGYTF; DNA: TGTGCCAGCAGTTATGACAGGGGCGACTATGGCTACACCTTC
V: TRBV5-1; D: TRBD1; J: TRBJ1-4; size: .; CDR3: CASSLALRDSNNEKLFF; DNA: TGCGCCAGCAGCTTGGCACTCCGGGACAGCAATAATGAAAAACTGTTTTTT
V: TRBV18; D: .; J: TRBJ2-1; size: .; CDR3: CASSPEQGNEQFF; DNA: TGTGCCAGCTCACCCGAGCAGGGCAATGAGCAGTTCTTC
V: TRBV5-6; D: .; J: TRBJ2-2; size: once; CDR3: CASSPGGGANTGELFF; DNA: TGTGCCAGCAGCCCGGGGGGCGGCGCGAACACCGGGGAGCTGTTTTTT
V: TRBV28; D: TRBD1; J: TRBJ1-5; size: .; CDR3: CASMLGGGNQPQHF; DNA: TGTGCCAGCATGTTAGGGGGCGGCAATCAGCCCCAGCATTTT